Listed below are T cell receptor beta chains from one sample, sequenced in a study of blood T cell repertoires in COVID-19. Profiling relied on immunoSEQ multiplex PCR, and the TCRdb table lists in-frame clones only, not all of them. The sample includes 210,000 or so clones, roughly 84% seen only once; the top ten take roughly 2%. Specimen: peripheral blood. Receptors were obtained from a man aged 40-49 years with active or convalescent COVID-19. The CDR3 runs from the conserved cysteine through the conserved F or W. A D gene is named only where the DNA matches it firmly. Where a row states a size, it is once, few, many or the class of an expanded clone; other rows omit it.

J gene,CDR3 length,D gene,clone size,V gene,CDR3 protein,CDR3 DNA
TRBJ1-5,14,-,-,TRBV7-2,CASSQTSLRQPQHF,TGTGCCAGCAGCCAGACGTCCTTGCGGCAGCCCCAGCATTTT
TRBJ1-1,14,TRBD1,-,TRBV3-1/TRBV3-2,CASSTGSLNTEAFF,TGTGCCAGTTCGACAGGGTCCCTGAACACTGAAGCTTTCTTT
TRBJ2-3,13,-,-,TRBV6-5,CASRDGLRDTQYF,TGTGCCAGCAGAGACGGATTGAGGGATACGCAGTATTTT
TRBJ2-7,13,TRBD1,-,TRBV7-3,CASSMGQGNEQYF,TGTGCCAGCAGCATGGGACAGGGGAACGAGCAGTACTTC
TRBJ1-2,14,-,-,TRBV10-1,CASSEGRALYGYTF,TGCGCCAGCAGTGAAGGGAGAGCGCTCTATGGCTACACCTTC
TRBJ1-1,15,-,-,TRBV24-1,CATSQGGALNTEAFF,TGTGCCACCAGTCAGGGCGGCGCGTTAAACACTGAAGCTTTCTTT
TRBJ2-1,16,-,-,TRBV10-2,CASNQREVSVNNEQFF,TGCGCCAGCAATCAACGGGAAGTTTCGGTGAACAATGAGCAGTTCTTC
TRBJ1-1,17,-,-,TRBV10-3,CAIRGSYELVKGTEAFF,TGTGCCATTCGGGGGAGTTACGAGCTGGTGAAGGGCACTGAAGCTTTCTTT
TRBJ2-1,13,-,-,TRBV6-5,CASSYSRSNEQFF,TGTGCCAGCAGTTACTCGAGGTCAAATGAGCAGTTCTTC
TRBJ2-1,16,TRBD2,once,TRBV14,CASSRTSGRMYNEQFF,TGTGCCAGCAGCCGGACTAGCGGGAGAATGTACAATGAGCAGTTCTTC
TRBJ2-7,14,-,-,TRBV19,CASSSQDSVYEQYF,TGTGCCAGTAGTTCCCAGGACAGCGTATACGAGCAGTACTTC
TRBJ2-7,13,TRBD1,-,TRBV2,CASRGQGVNEQYF,TGTGCCAGCAGAGGACAGGGGGTGAACGAGCAGTACTTC
TRBJ1-1,16,TRBD1,-,TRBV5-1,CASSVQTGASNTEAFF,TGCGCCAGCAGCGTACAGACAGGGGCGTCGAACACTGAAGCTTTCTTT
TRBJ1-6,14,TRBD1,-,TRBV5-1,CASSPGQGDSPLHF,TGCGCCAGCAGCCCGGGACAGGGGGATTCACCCCTCCACTTT
TRBJ2-7,16,TRBD1,-,TRBV4-1,CASSQENRDSFYEQYF,TGCGCCAGCAGCCAAGAGAATCGGGACAGCTTCTACGAGCAGTACTTC
TRBJ1-1,13,-,-,TRBV28,CASTLRGGTEAFF,TGTGCCAGCACCTTGAGGGGGGGGACTGAAGCTTTCTTT
TRBJ1-1,14,-,-,TRBV29-1,CSVEYRGWNTEAFF,TGCAGCGTTGAATACCGGGGGTGGAACACTGAAGCTTTCTTT
TRBJ1-2,14,TRBD1,-,TRBV5-1,CASSLGQGRYGYTF,TGCGCCAGCAGCTTGGGACAGGGACGGTATGGCTACACCTTC
TRBJ2-3,12,-,once,TRBV13,CASSPRWDTQYF,TGTGCCAGCAGCCCACGGTGGGATACGCAGTATTTT
TRBJ2-2,17,TRBD1,-,TRBV9,CASSGWDRGVNTGELFF,TGTGCCAGCAGCGGATGGGACAGGGGCGTGAACACCGGGGAGCTGTTTTTT
TRBJ2-7,15,-,once,TRBV7-6,CASSPTGGGSYEQYF,TGTGCCAGCAGCCCCACAGGGGGGGGCTCCTACGAGCAGTACTTC
TRBJ2-1,15,-,-,TRBV9,CASSATGYVYNEQFF,TGTGCCAGCAGCGCGACAGGTTACGTCTACAATGAGCAGTTCTTC
TRBJ1-4,14,-,once,TRBV4-1,CASRTVQGNEKLFF,TGCGCCAGTCGGACAGTGCAAGGGAATGAAAAACTGTTTTTT